The 8 T cell receptor beta chains listed next were all sequenced from one sample in a study of blood T cell repertoires in COVID-19. The table came from immunoSEQ multiplex PCR; TCRdb's copy has only in-frame clones and leaves some out. The table lists under 45,000 clones, 87% of them singletons. Sequences were obtained from peripheral blood. Receptors originate from a man in his 60s with acute or convalescent COVID-19.

CDR3: CASSYSGASNQPQHF. The CDR3 DNA follows: TGTGCCAGCAGTTACTCAGGGGCGAGCAATCAGCCCCAGCATTTT. The chain employs TRBV6-5 and TRBJ1-5; D may be TRBD1 (5 bases). Germline-derived CDR1 and CDR2 are MNHEY and SVGAGI. V was trimmed by 0 bases and J by 1 base, leaving 7 bases between them. CDR3 length equals 15 residues.

The rearrangement joins TRBV6-5 to TRBJ2-5; 9 bases are a match to TRBD1. The germline V gene encodes CDR1 MNHEY and CDR2 SVGAGI. CDR3 length equals 14 residues. V lost 4 bases, J lost 5 bases, and 5 bases stayed unmatched. The CDR3 bases are TGTGCCAGCAGTTTACAGGGGGCGCCCGAGACCCAGTACTTC. Translation: CASSLQGAPETQYF.

The chain uses TRBV27 and TRBJ2-6, with D unresolved. Germline V CDR1 and CDR2: MNHEY, SMNVEV (reference sequence). The CDR3 spans 15 residues. V lost 5 bases to trimming and J lost 0 bases, with 8 bases between them. CDR3 protein: CASSLTDSGANVLTF. CDR3 in DNA: TGTGCCAGCAGTCTTACAGACTCTGGGGCCAACGTCCTGACTTTC.

The chain has TRBV21-1 and TRBJ1-2. TRBV21-1 is designated a pseudogene. This CDR3 contains 15 residues. The DNA for the CDR3 is TGTGCCAGCACCGGGAGGCGCAGGGATACCCCTGGCTACACCTTC. Its protein product is CASTGRRRDTPGYTF.

This rearrangement joins TRBV2 to TRBJ2-1, with TRBD1 matching 8 bases. CDR1 and CDR2 (germline): SNHLY, FYNNEI. This CDR3 contains 14 residues. V gave up 4 bases and J gave up 8 bases; unmatched junction bases: 7. The DNA for the CDR3 is TGTGCCAGCAGTGGCGACAGGGGTCGAGATGAGCAGTTCTTC. Amino acid sequence: CASSGDRGRDEQFF.

This rearrangement joins TRBV7-6 to TRBJ1-4, with D perhaps TRBD1 (6 bases). The CDR3 runs 20 residues. The germline V gene has CDR1 SGHVS and CDR2 FNYEAQ. V was shortened by 6 bases and J by 2 bases, with 28 bases between the two germline ends. This CDR3 reads CASSRSGGSGAHTTNEKLFF. As DNA, the CDR3 is TGTGCCAGCAGTAGGTCGGGAGGGTCAGGGGCTCACACGACTAATGAAAAACTGTTTTTT.

This chain's CDR3 is CASSVPGQINYGYTF. The CDR3, as DNA: TGTGCCAGCAGCGTACCGGGACAGATTAACTATGGCTACACCTTC. The rearrangement links TRBV5-5 to TRBJ1-2, with 7 bases lining up with TRBD1. V lost 4 bases, J lost 1 base, and 7 bases stayed unmatched. CDR1 SGHKS and CDR2 YYEKEE come from the germline V gene (reference sequence). The CDR3 is 15 residues long.

The rearrangement uses TRBV7-2 and TRBJ1-2; 8 positions match TRBD1. The germline V gene encodes CDR1 SGHTA and CDR2 FQGNSA. V was pared by 5 bases and J by 4 bases, with 6 bases of the junction left unmatched. CDR3 length: 14 residues. Written as DNA, the CDR3 is TGTGCCAGCAGCCCAGGGGGCCAAGGCTATGGCTACACCTTC. Its translation is CASSPGGQGYGYTF. Complete variable domain (other parts from reference TRBV7-2 and TRBJ1-2): GAGVSQSPSNKVTEKGKDVELRCDPISGHTALYWYRQSLGQGLEFLIYFQGNSAPDKSGLPSDRFSAERTGGSVSTLTIQRTQQEDSAVYLCASSPGGQGYGYTFGSGTRLTVV.